These 17 T cell receptor beta chains were sequenced from one sample in a study of T-cell reconstitution after alpha-beta-depleted transplantation in children. As it was prepared, the TCRbeta library received unique molecular identifiers. Each CDR3 protein is one row after TCRdb ran MiXCR on the PCR reads. Counted here are a few hundred thousand distinct CDR3 sequences, 25% to 30% occurring once; the ten biggest clones make up around 36%. The sample was PBMCs, taken before TCRalphabeta/CD19-depleted stem cell transplant. These receptor sequences come from a boy under two years old with Wiskott-Aldrich syndrome, due to receive a stem cell transplant.

This clonotype was recorded a few times. J is TRBJ2-1 and V is TRBV28, with 8 bases lining up with TRBD2. This CDR3 has 15 residues. V shed 7 bases, J shed 7 bases, and the junction held 12 bases outside the gene matches. CDR1 MDHEN and CDR2 SYDVKM come from the germline V gene. CDR3 residues: CASTVVSGMINEQFF. CDR3 nucleotides: TGTGCCAGCACCGTTGTTAGCGGGATGATAAATGAGCAGTTCTTC.

The chain recombines TRBV5-1 with TRBJ2-1, with a weak D call TRBD2 (5 bases). The germline V gene encodes CDR1 SGHRS and CDR2 YFSETQ. V shed 4 bases and J shed 6 bases, with 17 bases lying between them. CDR3 size: 15 residues. Here the CDR3 reads CASSPNGVPGNEQFF. The CDR3 bases are TGCGCCAGCAGCCCCAACGGGGTTCCTGGCAATGAGCAGTTCTTC.

CDR3 in amino acids: CAISAVPLTSSGTEAFF. Written as DNA, the CDR3 is TGTGCCATCAGTGCGGTCCCCTTAACAAGTTCGGGGACTGAAGCTTTCTTT. The chain couples TRBV10-3 to TRBJ1-1; D not certain. Germline V gene sequence: CDR1 ENHRY, CDR2 SYGVKD. The V end lost 4 bases, the J end lost 5 bases, and 23 bases lay between the germline ends. The length of the CDR3 is 17 residues.

This clonotype was detected a few times. This chain uses TRBV5-1 with TRBJ2-2; maybe TRBD2 (6 bases). V lost 4 bases, J lost 1 base, and 14 bases lay in between. Germline values: CDR1 SGHRS, CDR2 YFSETQ. The CDR3 is made up of 16 amino acids. The CDR3 DNA reads as TGCGCCAGCAGCCCGATGTCGGGACTGAACACCGGGGAGCTGTTTTTT. Residues: CASSPMSGLNTGELFF.

This chain joins TRBV5-6 and TRBJ2-2; possibly TRBD1 or TRBD2 for D (6 bases each). This CDR3 comprises 15 residues. Trimming took 1 base from V and 6 from J, leaving 13 bases between them. In germline, CDR1 is SGHDT, CDR2 YYEEEE. CDR3 region: CASSLYRGASGELFF. As DNA, the CDR3 is TGTGCCAGCAGCTTGTATAGGGGGGCGTCCGGGGAGCTGTTTTTT.

The V and J genes are TRBV5-1 and TRBJ1-1, with 8 bases matching TRBD1. Germline V CDR1 and CDR2: SGHRS, YFSETQ. The CDR3 is made up of 17 amino acids. V was clipped by 1 base and J by 1 base; unmatched bases: 9. The CDR3: CASSLKGYRGKNTEAFF. CDR3 nucleotide sequence: TGCGCCAGCAGCTTGAAAGGATACAGGGGGAAGAACACTGAAGCTTTCTTT.

This clonotype has more than one count but fewer than ten. This chain links TRBV7-3 with TRBJ2-1, with TRBD1 as a possible D gene (6 bases). V was trimmed by 2 bases and J by 2 bases, leaving 16 bases between them. CDR1 and CDR2 (germline): SGHTA, FQGTGA. The CDR3 consists of 17 residues. CDR3 bases: TGTGCCAGCAGCTTAGTAGCCCAGGGGTCTCCCTACAATGAGCAGTTCTTC. It specifies CASSLVAQGSPYNEQFF.

The gene calls are TRBV30 and TRBJ2-5, with a tentative D call TRBD2 (6 bases). The length of the CDR3 is 13 residues. Per the germline V gene, CDR1 is GTSNPN and CDR2 is SVGIG (reference sequence). Trimming cost V 0 bases and J 5 bases, with 10 bases left between them. Here the CDR3 reads CAWSVAGGETQYF. The CDR3 DNA reads TGTGCCTGGAGTGTAGCGGGTGGGGAGACCCAGTACTTC.

V usage is TRBV7-3 and J usage is TRBJ2-3; 10 bases are shared with TRBD2. Germline V gene sequence: CDR1 SGHTA, CDR2 FQGTGA. J was trimmed by 14 bases and V by 2 bases; bases with no gene match: 7. The CDR3 is 13 residues long. Here the CDR3 DNA reads TGTGCCAGCAGCTTAGCGGCTAGCGGGAGTCTGTATTTT. Its protein is CASSLAASGSLYF.

The V gene is TRBV24-1, the J gene TRBJ2-5; 10 bases fit TRBD2. Germline V gives CDR1 KGHDR, CDR2 SFDVKD. The CDR3 covers 17 residues. V shed 0 bases and J 1 base; nucleotides not matched to a gene: 4. The CDR3 coding sequence is TGTGCCACCAGTGATTTGGGACTAGCGGACACCCAAGAGACCCAGTACTTC. Its translation: CATSDLGLADTQETQYF.

The V and J genes are TRBV7-2 and TRBJ2-1; no clear D gene. Trimming removed 5 bases from V and 0 bases from J, with 11 bases in between. CDR3 length: 15 residues. CDR1 SGHTA and CDR2 FQGNSA come from the germline V gene. Here the CDR3 DNA reads TGTGCCAGCAGCACAGTACCGAGCTCCTACAATGAGCAGTTCTTC. This encodes CASSTVPSSYNEQFF.

This clonotype was seen a handful of times. This chain uses TRBV2 with TRBJ1-5, with TRBD1 identical over 11 bases. Germline CDR1 SNHLY, CDR2 FYNNEI. V trimming: 5 bases; J trimming: 5 bases; junction bases outside the gene matches: 2. The CDR3 is 14 amino acids. The CDR3 region has the DNA TGTGCCAGCAGTAGGACAGGGGGCGATCAGCCCCAGCATTTT. Residues: CASSRTGGDQPQHF.

This clonotype has just a few counts. The chain carries TRBV10-3 and TRBJ1-1; D remains ambiguous. Trimming left V 7 bases short and J 1 base short, with 10 bases between. Per the germline V gene, CDR1 is ENHRY and CDR2 is SYGVKD. The CDR3 is 13 residues long. For the CDR3, the DNA is TGTGCCATCACATCAGGTTGGAACACTGAAGCTTTCTTT. Its translation: CAITSGWNTEAFF.

This clonotype showed up just a few times. The CDR3 nucleotides read TGTGCCACCAGTGACTCGACGATTTTCCCGCAGTTCTTC. Amino acid sequence: CATSDSTIFPQFF. The chain is built from TRBV24-1 and TRBJ2-1; D is uncertain. CDR1 KGHDR and CDR2 SFDVKD come from the germline V gene. The CDR3 loop spans 13 amino acids. The germline V and J ends were trimmed by 4 bases and 12 bases, with 15 bases remaining between them.

This clonotype came up a few times. CDR3 nucleotide sequence: TGTGCCAGCACCAAAGACAGGGGAGAGACCCAGTACTTC. Residues: CASTKDRGETQYF. The J gene is TRBJ2-5, the V gene TRBV12-3 or TRBV12-4; 8 positions match TRBD1. V trimming: 7 bases; J trimming: 4 bases; junction bases outside the gene matches: 5. The CDR3 loop spans 13 amino acids.

The V gene is TRBV7-9, the J gene TRBJ1-1, with a possible D match to TRBD1 (6 bases). This CDR3 is 13 amino acids long. CDR1 SEHNR and CDR2 FQNEAQ come from the germline V gene (reference sequence). Trimming left V 5 bases short and J 5 bases short, with 12 bases between. CDR3 sequence reads: CASSPPGATEAFF. The CDR3 nucleotides read TGTGCCAGCAGCCCCCCGGGGGCAACTGAAGCTTTCTTT.

V is TRBV6-5 and J is TRBJ2-7; the D gene is possibly TRBD2 (6 bases). Germline lookup yields CDR1 MNHEY and CDR2 SVGAGI. The CDR3 covers 14 residues. V gave up 4 bases and J gave up 2 bases, with 12 bases separating them. The CDR3 sequence: CASSFGGSTYEQYF. The CDR3 DNA is TGTGCCAGCAGTTTCGGGGGATCGACCTACGAGCAGTACTTC.